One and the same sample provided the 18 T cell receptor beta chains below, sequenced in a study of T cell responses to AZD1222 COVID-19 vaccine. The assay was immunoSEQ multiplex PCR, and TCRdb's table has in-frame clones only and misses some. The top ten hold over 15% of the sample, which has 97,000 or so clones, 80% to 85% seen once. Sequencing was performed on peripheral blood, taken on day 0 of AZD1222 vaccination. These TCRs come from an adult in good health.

In DNA form, the CDR3 reads TGCGCCAGCAGCCAAGAACAGAACCAGCCCCAGCATTTT. Its protein product is CASSQEQNQPQHF. The chain links TRBV4-3 to TRBJ1-5; D call uncertain. The CDR3 runs to 13 residues. V lost 0 bases to trimming and J lost 7 bases, with 7 bases between them. CDR1 and CDR2 from the germline V gene are LGHNA and YSLEER.

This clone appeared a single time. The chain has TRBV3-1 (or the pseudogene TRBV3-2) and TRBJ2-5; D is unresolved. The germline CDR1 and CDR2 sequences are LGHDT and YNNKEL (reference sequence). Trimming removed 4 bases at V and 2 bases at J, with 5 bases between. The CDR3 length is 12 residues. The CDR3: CASSRLQETQYF. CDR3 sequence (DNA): TGTGCCAGCAGCCGGCTACAAGAGACCCAGTACTTC.

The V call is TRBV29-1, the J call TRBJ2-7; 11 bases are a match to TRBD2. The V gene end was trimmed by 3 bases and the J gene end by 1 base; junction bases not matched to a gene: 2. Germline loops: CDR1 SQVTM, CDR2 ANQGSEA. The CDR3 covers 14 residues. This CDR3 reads CSVDGTSGSYEQYF. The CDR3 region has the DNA TGCAGCGTTGACGGGACTAGCGGTTCCTACGAGCAGTACTTC.

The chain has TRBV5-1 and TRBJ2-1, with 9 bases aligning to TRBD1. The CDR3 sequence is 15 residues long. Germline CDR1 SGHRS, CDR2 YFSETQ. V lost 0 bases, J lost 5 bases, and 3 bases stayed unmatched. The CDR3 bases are TGCGCCAGCAGCTTGGGCGGGACAGGGCACAATGAGCAGTTCTTC. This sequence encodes CASSLGGTGHNEQFF. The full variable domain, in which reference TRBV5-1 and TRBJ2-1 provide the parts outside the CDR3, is KAGVTQTPRYLIKTRGQQVTLSCSPISGHRSVSWYQQTPGQGLQFLFEYFSETQRNKGNFPGRFSGRQFSNSRSEMNVSTLELGDSALYLCASSLGGTGHNEQFFGPGTRLTVL.

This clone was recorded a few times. In DNA form, the CDR3 reads TGTGCCAGCAGTTATCGACAGGGCGCTCAGCCCCAGCATTTT. It is translated as CASSYRQGAQPQHF. V is TRBV6-2 or TRBV6-3 and J is TRBJ1-5; TRBD1 matches 7 bases. This CDR3 is built from 14 residues. The junction had 5 bases not matched to a gene; V was cut back by 3 bases and J by 6 bases. CDR1 is MNHEY and CDR2 is SVGEGT in the germline V gene.

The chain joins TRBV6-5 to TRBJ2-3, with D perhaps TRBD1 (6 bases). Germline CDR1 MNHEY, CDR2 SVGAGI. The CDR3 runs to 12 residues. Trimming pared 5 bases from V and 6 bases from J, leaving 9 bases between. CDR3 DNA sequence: TGTGCCAGCAGTCTTCAGGGGGATACGCAGTATTTT. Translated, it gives CASSLQGDTQYF.

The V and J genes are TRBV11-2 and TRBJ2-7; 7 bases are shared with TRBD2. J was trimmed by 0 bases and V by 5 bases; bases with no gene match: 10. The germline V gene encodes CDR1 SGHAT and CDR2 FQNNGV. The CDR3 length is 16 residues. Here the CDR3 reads CASSQRGSGGSYEQYV. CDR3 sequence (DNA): TGTGCCAGCAGCCAGCGTGGATCGGGGGGCTCCTACGAGCAGTACGTC.

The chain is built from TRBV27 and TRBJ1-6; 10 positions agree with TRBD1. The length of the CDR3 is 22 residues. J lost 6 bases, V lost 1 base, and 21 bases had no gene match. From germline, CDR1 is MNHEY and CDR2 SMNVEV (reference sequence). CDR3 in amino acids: CASSLWVLSGQGKSYLNSPLHF. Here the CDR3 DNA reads TGTGCCAGCAGTTTATGGGTATTATCGGGACAGGGGAAGTCGTACCTTAATTCACCCCTCCACTTT.

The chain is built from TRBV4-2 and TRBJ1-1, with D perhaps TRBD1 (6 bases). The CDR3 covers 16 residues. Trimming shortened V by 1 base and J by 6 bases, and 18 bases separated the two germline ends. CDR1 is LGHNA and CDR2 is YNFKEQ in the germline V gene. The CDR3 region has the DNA TGTGCCAGCAGCCAAGGGGTGACAGGACTCAGGGCTGAAGCTTTCTTT. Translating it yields CASSQGVTGLRAEAFF.

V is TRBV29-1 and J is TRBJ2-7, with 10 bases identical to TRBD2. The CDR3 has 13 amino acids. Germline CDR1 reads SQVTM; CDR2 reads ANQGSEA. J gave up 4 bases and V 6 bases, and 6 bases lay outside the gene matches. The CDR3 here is CSVVLAGEYEQYF. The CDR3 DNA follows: TGCAGCGTCGTCCTAGCGGGAGAATACGAGCAGTACTTC.

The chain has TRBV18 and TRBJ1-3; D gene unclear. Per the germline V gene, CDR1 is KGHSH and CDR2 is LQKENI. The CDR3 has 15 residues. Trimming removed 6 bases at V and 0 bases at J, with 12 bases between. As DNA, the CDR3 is TGTGCCAGCTCGCCATCGGAGATCTCTGGAAACACCATATATTTT. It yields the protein CASSPSEISGNTIYF. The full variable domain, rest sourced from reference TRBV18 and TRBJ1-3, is NAGVMQNPRHLVRRRGQEARLRCSPMKGHSHVYWYRQLPEEGLKFMVYLQKENIIDESGMPKERFSAEFPKEGPSILRIQQVVRGDSAAYFCASSPSEISGNTIYFGEGSWLTVV.

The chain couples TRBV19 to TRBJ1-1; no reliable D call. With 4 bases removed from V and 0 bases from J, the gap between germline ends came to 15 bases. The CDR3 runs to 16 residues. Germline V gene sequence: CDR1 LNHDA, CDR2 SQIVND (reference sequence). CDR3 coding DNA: TGTGCCAGTAGTAAACGGACTCCCGGCATGAACACTGAAGCTTTCTTT. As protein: CASSKRTPGMNTEAFF.

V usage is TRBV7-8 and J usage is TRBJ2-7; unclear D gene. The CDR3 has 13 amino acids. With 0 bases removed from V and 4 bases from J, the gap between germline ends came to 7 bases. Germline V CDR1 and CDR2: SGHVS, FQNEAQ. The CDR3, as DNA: TGTGCCAGCAGCTTAGCCTCGATTTACGAGCAGTACGTC. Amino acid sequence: CASSLASIYEQYV.

The CDR3 DNA sequence: TGTGCCTGGAGTGTACCTGCTTATGGGGCTGAAGCTTTCTTT. It encodes CAWSVPAYGAEAFF. The rearrangement links TRBV30 to TRBJ1-1, with unresolved D. The CDR3 spans 14 residues. Trimming removed 0 bases at V and 6 bases at J, with 14 bases between. Germline V gene lookup returns CDR1 GTSNPN and CDR2 SVGIG (reference sequence).

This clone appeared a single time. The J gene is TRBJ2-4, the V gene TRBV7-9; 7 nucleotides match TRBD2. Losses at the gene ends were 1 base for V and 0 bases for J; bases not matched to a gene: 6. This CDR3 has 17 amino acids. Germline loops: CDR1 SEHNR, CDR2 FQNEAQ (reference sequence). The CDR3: CASSLVVPSGAKNIQYF. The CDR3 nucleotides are TGTGCCAGCAGCTTAGTTGTTCCTAGCGGAGCCAAAAACATTCAGTACTTC.

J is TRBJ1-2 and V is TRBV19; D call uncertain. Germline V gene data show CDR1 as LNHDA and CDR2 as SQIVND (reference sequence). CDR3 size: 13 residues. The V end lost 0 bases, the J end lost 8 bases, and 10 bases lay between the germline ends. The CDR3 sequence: CASSIDSQQGYTF. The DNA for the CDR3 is TGTGCCAGTAGTATAGATTCTCAGCAGGGCTACACCTTC.

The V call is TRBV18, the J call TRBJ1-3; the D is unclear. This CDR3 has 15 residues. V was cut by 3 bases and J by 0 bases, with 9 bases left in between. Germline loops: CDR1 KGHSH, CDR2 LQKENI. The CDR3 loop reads CASSPTTSSGNTIYF. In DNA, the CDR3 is TGTGCCAGCTCACCGACCACCTCCTCTGGAAACACCATATATTTT.

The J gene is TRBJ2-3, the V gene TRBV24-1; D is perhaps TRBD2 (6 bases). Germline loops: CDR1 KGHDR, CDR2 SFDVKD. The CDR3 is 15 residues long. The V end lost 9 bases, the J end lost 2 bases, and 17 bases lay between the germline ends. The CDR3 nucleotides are TGTGCCACCGCCTCCGGACTAACTCTCACAGATACGCAGTATTTT. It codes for CATASGLTLTDTQYF.